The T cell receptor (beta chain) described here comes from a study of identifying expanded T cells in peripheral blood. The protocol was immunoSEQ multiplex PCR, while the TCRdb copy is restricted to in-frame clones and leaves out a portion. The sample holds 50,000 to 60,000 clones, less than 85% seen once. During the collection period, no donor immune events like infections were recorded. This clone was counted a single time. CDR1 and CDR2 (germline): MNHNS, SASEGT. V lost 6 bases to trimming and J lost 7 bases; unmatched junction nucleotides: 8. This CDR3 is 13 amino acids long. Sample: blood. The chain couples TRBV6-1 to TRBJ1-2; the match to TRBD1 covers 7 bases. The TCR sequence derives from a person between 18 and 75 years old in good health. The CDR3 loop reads CASRGDSVAGYTF. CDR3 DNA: TGTGCCAGCAGGGGGGACAGTGTCGCTGGCTACACCTTC.